This T cell receptor (beta chain) comes out of a study of blood T cell repertoires in COVID-19. Study as a whole: The study drew acute and convalescent COVID-19 samples from the United States, Italy and Spain. Sample material is recorded as cDNA or gDNA derived from T cells, B-cell-depleted T cells, or PBMCs.

Repertoires were generated with immunoSEQ multiplex PCR, while TCRdb's copy carries only in-frame clones and drops some. Altogether about 120,000 clones are present, roughly four fifths being singletons, with the ten largest covering roughly 8.6%. V lost 6 bases and J lost 7; bases outside the gene matches: 9. This CDR3 spans 14 amino acids. Germline V CDR1 and CDR2: MDHEN, SYDVKM. This receptor was obtained from a human donor in a cohort sampled during active COVID-19. This chain connects TRBV28 to TRBJ2-1; 7 bases match TRBD2. The sample consisted of peripheral blood. CDR3: CASSLMGGRNEQFF. CDR3 nucleotide sequence: TGTGCCAGCAGCCTGATGGGCGGGAGAAATGAGCAGTTCTTC.